The source of this TCR beta chain is a study of blood T cell repertoires in COVID-19. Study as a whole: COVID-19 samples, acute and convalescent, were from the United States, Italy and Spain. Sources were T cells, B-cell-depleted T cells, or PBMCs; the material itself was cDNA or gDNA.

In the original analysis: For nucleated cells, counts were estimated from reference gene primer amplification. Profiling relied on immunoSEQ multiplex PCR, and the TCRdb table lists in-frame clones only, not all of them. D and trimming were read from the DNA, whereas the V and J calls and clone size are those reported in that table. The sample gives a few hundred thousand clones, roughly 82% of which show up once; 1.2% to 1.5% is in the top ten. V dropped 0 bases and J dropped 0; count of bases not matched to a gene: 2. CDR1 is SGHTA, CDR2 FQGNSA, per germline. The CDR3 is 16 residues long. J is TRBJ2-1 and V is TRBV7-2; 7 nucleotides match TRBD2. The specimen sequenced was peripheral blood. The source is a woman aged 40 to 55 who had recovered from COVID-19. The CDR3 bases are TGTGCCAGCAGCTTAGCGCGGGGGAGCTCCTACAATGAGCAGTTCTTC. This encodes CASSLARGSSYNEQFF.